Listed here are 32 T cell receptor beta chains from one sample, sequenced in a study of blood T cell repertoires in COVID-19. Some clones are missing from TCRdb's copy, which holds only in-frame ones; the method was immunoSEQ multiplex PCR. This sample has 100,000 to 150,000 clones; around 80% occur once, and the top ten carry about 6%. The sequenced material came from peripheral blood. These receptors all stem from a man at least 80 years old with active or convalescent COVID-19.

The chain links TRBV28 to TRBJ2-3; 8 bases line up with TRBD2. The V segment lost 8 bases and the J segment 2 bases; nucleotides outside the gene matches: 9. The germline gives CDR1 MDHEN, CDR2 SYDVKM. This CDR3 contains 15 residues. Written as DNA, the CDR3 is TGTGCCAGCGTCATGGCTAGCGGGTACACAGATACGCAGTATTTT. Translating gives CASVMASGYTDTQYF.

V usage is TRBV5-4 and J usage is TRBJ1-6; no clear D gene. This CDR3 is 16 amino acids long. V was clipped by 0 bases and J by 10 bases, with 17 bases between them. CDR1 SGHNT and CDR2 YYREEE come from the germline V gene (reference sequence). DNA of the CDR3: TGTGCCAGCAGCTTGGGACACCAAACCGCATCCTCACCCCTCCACTTT. This translates into CASSLGHQTASSPLHF. Filled out from reference TRBV5-4 and TRBJ1-6, the complete variable domain reads ETGVTQSPTHLIKTRGQQVTLRCSSQSGHNTVSWYQQALGQGPQFIFQYYREEENGRGNFPPRFSGLQFPNYSSELNVNALELDDSALYLCASSLGHQTASSPLHFGNGTRLTVT.

This chain uses TRBV5-1 with TRBJ2-1, with 10 bases lining up with TRBD1. Germline loops: CDR1 SGHRS, CDR2 YFSETQ. The CDR3 covers 12 residues. Germline trimming cut 5 bases from V and 12 bases from J; bases unmatched to any gene: 5. The CDR3 spells CASSLGQGVQFF. The CDR3 nucleotides are TGCGCCAGCAGTTTAGGACAGGGGGTGCAGTTCTTC.

The CDR3 region is CASSQDPTSGNTIYF. The CDR3 nucleotides read TGTGCCAGCAGCCAAGATCCTACCTCTGGAAACACCATATATTTT. This chain uses TRBV11-1 with TRBJ1-3; unclear D gene. The CDR3 runs 15 residues. Germline V gene sequence: CDR1 SGHAT, CDR2 FQDESV (reference sequence). V was pared by 5 bases and J by 0 bases, with 11 bases between.

This clone was seen once. The chain couples TRBV7-6 to TRBJ2-7, with 12 bases lining up with TRBD1. Germline CDR1 SGHVS, CDR2 FNYEAQ. V gave up 6 bases and J gave up 4 bases; unmatched junction bases: 7. The CDR3 extends over 15 amino acids. The CDR3 nucleotides read TGTGCCAGCAGTCGACCGGGACAGGGGGCATACGAGCAGTACTTC. This sequence encodes CASSRPGQGAYEQYF. Full variable domain (rest looked up from reference TRBV7-6 and TRBJ2-7): GAGVSQSPRYKVTKRGQDVALRCDPISGHVSLYWYRQALGQGPEFLTYFNYEAQQDKSGLPNDRFSAERPEGSISTLTIQRTEQRDSAMYRCASSRPGQGAYEQYFGPGTRLTVT.

The J gene is TRBJ1-5, the V gene TRBV10-3; 7 nucleotides agree with TRBD1. The junction had 3 bases not matched to a gene; V was cut back by 10 bases and J by 0 bases. The CDR3 covers 13 residues. Germline V gene sequence: CDR1 ENHRY, CDR2 SYGVKD. CDR3 region: CATTGDSNQPQHF. Written as DNA, the CDR3 is TGTGCCACCACAGGGGATAGCAATCAGCCCCAGCATTTT.

J is TRBJ2-7 and V is TRBV18; D is possibly TRBD1 (5 bases). Germline V CDR1 and CDR2: KGHSH, LQKENI. Deletions cut 8 bases from V and 4 bases from J, with 15 bases between. CDR3 length: 13 amino acids. The CDR3 sequence: CASQTDRNYEQYF. In DNA form, the CDR3 reads TGTGCCAGCCAAACCGACAGAAATTACGAGCAGTACTTC.

This rearrangement joins TRBV3-1 (or the pseudogene TRBV3-2) to TRBJ2-3; perhaps TRBD2 as D (7 bases). The germline V and J ends were trimmed by 5 bases and 5 bases, with 11 bases remaining between them. Germline CDR1 LGHDT, CDR2 YNNKEL (reference sequence). There are 13 residues in the CDR3. CDR3 nucleotides: TGTGCCAGCAGCTGGGAGGGGGGAGATACGCAGTATTTT. Its protein product is CASSWEGGDTQYF.

V gene TRBV12-3 or TRBV12-4 combines with J gene TRBJ2-5; D perhaps matches TRBD1 (6 bases). This CDR3 is 12 amino acids long. V was clipped by 8 bases and J by 5 bases, with 12 bases between them. The CDR3 nucleotides read TGTGCCAGCGGGACACGCCGGGAGACCCAGTACTTC. Its protein product is CASGTRRETQYF.

The chain uses TRBV19 and TRBJ2-4; TRBD1 matches 10 bases. Germline V gene sequence: CDR1 LNHDA, CDR2 SQIVND (reference sequence). The CDR3 loop spans 16 amino acids. V dropped 3 bases and J dropped 2; count of bases not matched to a gene: 4. In nucleotides, the CDR3 is TGTGCCAGTAGTATTCGGACAGGGGGAACCAAAAACATTCAGTACTTC. It encodes CASSIRTGGTKNIQYF.

The chain combines TRBV7-9 with TRBJ2-3, with 7 nucleotides matching TRBD2. CDR1 and CDR2 (germline): SEHNR, FQNEAQ (reference sequence). This CDR3 has 15 amino acids. V trimming: 0 bases; J trimming: 6 bases; junction bases outside the gene matches: 6. CDR3 nucleotides: TGTGCCAGCAGCTTAGCGGGAGGGGTAGGGGATACGCAGTATTTT. Amino acids: CASSLAGGVGDTQYF.

This clone appeared once. The V gene is TRBV4-1, the J gene TRBJ1-1; D call uncertain. Per the germline V gene, CDR1 is MGHRA and CDR2 is YSYEKL. Between the trimmed V and J ends, which lost 3 bases and 7 bases, there was a span of 12 bases. This CDR3 has 13 residues. CDR3 region: CASSQVRGGEAFF. CDR3 nucleotides: TGCGCCAGCAGCCAGGTCCGGGGTGGTGAAGCTTTCTTT.

The chain recombines TRBV11-2 with TRBJ1-3; 9 bases map to TRBD1. Germline CDR1 is SGHAT and CDR2 is FQNNGV. V dropped 5 bases and J dropped 2; count of bases not matched to a gene: 7. The CDR3 contains 16 residues. The CDR3 loop is CASSPETGGPGNTIYF. Here the CDR3 DNA reads TGTGCCAGCAGCCCAGAAACAGGGGGCCCTGGAAACACCATATATTTT.

The chain employs TRBV10-3 and TRBJ2-3, with 11 bases lining up with TRBD2. The V segment lost 10 bases and the J segment 6 bases; nucleotides outside the gene matches: 9. Germline V lookup: CDR1 ENHRY, CDR2 SYGVKD. This CDR3 is built from 14 residues. The CDR3 DNA reads as TGTGCCACAATAGCGGGGGGGCCTTATGATACGCAGTATTTT. Its protein product is CATIAGGPYDTQYF.

The chain uses TRBV7-2 and TRBJ1-1; TRBD1 matches at 7 bases. The CDR3 is 15 residues long. Germline V gene sequence: CDR1 SGHTA, CDR2 FQGNSA. The junction had 11 bases not matched to a gene; V was cut back by 5 bases and J by 5 bases. For the CDR3, the DNA is TGTGCCAGCAGCCCCGACAGGGCGCTGGTTACTGAAGCTTTCTTT. This sequence encodes CASSPDRALVTEAFF.

This clone is a singleton in its sample. Here the CDR3 reads CASSQTSGGLQETQYF. In nucleotides, the CDR3 is TGCGCCAGCAGCCAAACCAGCGGGGGACTCCAAGAGACCCAGTACTTC. V and J are TRBV4-3 and TRBJ2-5, with 8 bases identical to TRBD2. CDR3 length: 16 amino acids. The V and J ends lost 2 bases and 1 base, in that order; junction bases with no gene match: 6. Per the germline V gene, CDR1 is LGHNA and CDR2 is YSLEER.

The chain combines TRBV12-5 with TRBJ2-7; a possible D gene is TRBD1 (5 bases). The CDR3 is 13 residues long. CDR1 and CDR2 (germline): LGHNT, FRNRAP. Trimming shortened V by 4 bases and J by 3 bases, and 10 bases separated the two germline ends. In DNA form, the CDR3 reads TGTGCTAGTGGTTCCGACAGCGTCTACGAGCAGTACTTC. This gives the protein CASGSDSVYEQYF.

V and J are TRBV4-3 and TRBJ1-4, with 7 bases that match TRBD1. CDR3 length equals 18 residues. CDR1 and CDR2 from the germline V gene are LGHNA and YSLEER. J lost 0 bases, V lost 1 base, and 8 bases had no gene match. The CDR3 nucleotides are TGCGCCAGCAGCCAAGCGTTACAGGGGTTGGCAACTAATGAAAAACTGTTTTTT. This sequence encodes CASSQALQGLATNEKLFF.

Only a few counts were recorded for this clone. The CDR3 region is CATSYGEETQYF. The DNA for the CDR3 is TGTGCCACCTCTTACGGGGAAGAGACCCAGTACTTC. The gene calls are TRBV24-1 and TRBJ2-5; D may be TRBD2 (5 bases). Trimming removed 9 bases at V and 3 bases at J, with 10 bases between. Germline loops: CDR1 KGHDR, CDR2 SFDVKD. CDR3 size: 12 residues.

J is TRBJ2-5 and V is TRBV7-2, with D perhaps matching TRBD1 (7 bases). CDR1 and CDR2 from the germline V gene are SGHTA and FQGNSA. The CDR3 sequence is 18 residues long. V dropped 1 base and J dropped 9 bases, with 27 bases sitting between them. For the CDR3, the DNA is TGTGCCAGCAGCTTAGTACCCCAAAGGGACTCAACCCAGGGGGCCCAGTACTTC. Encoded protein: CASSLVPQRDSTQGAQYF.

Written as DNA, the CDR3 is TGTGCCAGCAGTTACTATTCGACAGGACGGGGCTACACCTTC. This encodes CASSYYSTGRGYTF. The chain couples TRBV6-2 or TRBV6-3 to TRBJ1-2; possible D gene TRBD1, 6 bases. Per germline, CDR1 MNHEY and CDR2 SVGEGT. V gave up 1 base and J gave up 8 bases, with 14 bases separating them. The length of the CDR3 is 14 residues.

Of note for this clone: Other DNA sequences from this sample encode an identical CDR3 as well. J is TRBJ2-2 and V is TRBV9, with 9 bases identical to TRBD1. The germline V gene encodes CDR1 SGDLS and CDR2 YYNGEE. This CDR3 is 16 amino acids long. Germline trimming cut 4 bases from V and 3 bases from J; bases unmatched to any gene: 7. This chain's CDR3 is CASSPQGTGYTGELFF. The CDR3 DNA follows: TGTGCCAGCAGCCCCCAGGGGACAGGGTACACCGGGGAGCTGTTTTTT.

This rearrangement joins TRBV4-3 to TRBJ2-1; D unresolved. The germline V and J ends were trimmed by 0 bases and 4 bases, with 13 bases remaining between them. The CDR3 is 16 residues long. CDR1 is LGHNA and CDR2 is YSLEER in the germline V gene. As DNA, the CDR3 is TGCGCCAGCAGCCAAGATCCCGTACTAACATACAATGAGCAGTTCTTC. Its protein is CASSQDPVLTYNEQFF.

The gene calls are TRBV29-1 and TRBJ2-7; maybe TRBD2 (6 bases). The CDR3 spans 12 residues. Germline CDR1 is SQVTM and CDR2 is ANQGSEA. Deletions cut 5 bases from V and 5 bases from J, with 13 bases between. As DNA, the CDR3 is TGCAGCGTTACCGGATGGGGGGACGAGCAGTACTTC. Amino acids: CSVTGWGDEQYF.

CDR3 in amino acids: CASSVGGDNSPLHF. The DNA of the CDR3 is TGTGCCAGCAGCGTAGGGGGAGATAATTCACCCCTCCACTTT. This chain joins TRBV9 and TRBJ1-6, with D unclear. V was pared by 0 bases and J by 5 bases, with 6 bases between. Germline V lookup: CDR1 SGDLS, CDR2 YYNGEE. The CDR3 is 14 amino acids.

This clone was picked up one time. This chain joins TRBV5-1 and TRBJ2-2, with TRBD2 identical over 8 bases. This CDR3 spans 15 amino acids. The germline V gene encodes CDR1 SGHRS and CDR2 YFSETQ. The J segment lost 4 bases and the V segment lost 5 bases, leaving 7 bases of the junction unmatched. The CDR3 nucleotides read TGCGCCAGCAGGCCTCGGGAGGGCGGCACCGGGGAGCTGTTTTTT. Its translation is CASRPREGGTGELFF. The whole variable domain, remainder taken from reference TRBV5-1 and TRBJ2-2, is KAGVTQTPRYLIKTRGQQVTLSCSPISGHRSVSWYQQTPGQGLQFLFEYFSETQRNKGNFPGRFSGRQFSNSRSEMNVSTLELGDSALYLCASRPREGGTGELFFGEGSRLTVL.

The chain employs TRBV6-5 and TRBJ1-1, with D unclear. This CDR3 comprises 14 residues. Germline values: CDR1 MNHEY, CDR2 SVGAGI. The V end was cut by 7 bases, the J end by 1 base, with 13 bases between. CDR3 loop: CASTSGEKNTEAFF. The CDR3 DNA reads TGTGCCAGCACCTCAGGTGAGAAGAACACTGAAGCTTTCTTT.

The chain uses TRBV15 and TRBJ1-1; maybe TRBD1 (5 bases). Germline CDR1 LNHNV, CDR2 YYDKDF (reference sequence). Trimming pared 3 bases from V and 7 bases from J, leaving 9 bases between. This CDR3 comprises 12 residues. The CDR3 spells CATSRQGNEAFF. The CDR3 nucleotides are TGTGCCACCAGCAGGCAGGGAAATGAAGCTTTCTTT.

In DNA, the CDR3 is TGTGCCAGCAGCTTAGAGAGGGCGGGTGGCGGGGAGCTGTTTTTT. Its protein is CASSLERAGGGELFF. This chain connects TRBV11-2 to TRBJ2-2; D perhaps matches TRBD2 (5 bases). Germline V gene lookup returns CDR1 SGHAT and CDR2 FQNNGV. Trimming took 0 bases from V and 7 from J, leaving 12 bases between them. The CDR3 is 15 amino acids. Full variable domain (missing parts from reference TRBV11-2 and TRBJ2-2): EAGVAQSPRYKIIEKRQSVAFWCNPISGHATLYWYQQILGQGPKLLIQFQNNGVVDDSQLPKDRFSAERLKGVDSTLKIQPAKLEDSAVYLCASSLERAGGGELFFGEGSRLTVL.

The V gene is TRBV20-1, the J gene TRBJ1-6; 9 bases match TRBD1. Unmatched junction bases numbered 2, after V lost 3 bases and J lost 5 bases. CDR3 length equals 14 residues. Germline V gene lookup returns CDR1 DFQATT and CDR2 SNEGSKA (reference sequence). Here the CDR3 DNA reads TGCAGTGCTAGTGGGGACAGGGATAATTCACCCCTCCACTTT. Its translation is CSASGDRDNSPLHF.

The rearrangement uses TRBV5-6 and TRBJ1-5; 7 bases are shared with TRBD1. The V and J ends lost 4 bases and 10 bases, in that order; junction bases with no gene match: 17. This CDR3 has 16 amino acids. The V gene's germline CDR1 is SGHDT and CDR2 YYEEEE. CDR3 in amino acids: CASSHVPGQAPRPQHF. CDR3 in DNA: TGTGCCAGCAGCCACGTCCCTGGACAGGCCCCGAGACCCCAGCATTTT.

This clone was counted only a few times. The CDR3 DNA sequence: TGTGCCAGTTGCCAGGGCGGAAGCAATCAGCCCCAGCATTTT. Its protein product is CASCQGGSNQPQHF. The chain couples TRBV19 to TRBJ1-5; possibly TRBD1 for D (5 bases). V lost 8 bases to trimming and J lost 1 base, with 12 bases between them. Germline V gene sequence: CDR1 LNHDA, CDR2 SQIVND (reference sequence). The CDR3 has 14 amino acids.